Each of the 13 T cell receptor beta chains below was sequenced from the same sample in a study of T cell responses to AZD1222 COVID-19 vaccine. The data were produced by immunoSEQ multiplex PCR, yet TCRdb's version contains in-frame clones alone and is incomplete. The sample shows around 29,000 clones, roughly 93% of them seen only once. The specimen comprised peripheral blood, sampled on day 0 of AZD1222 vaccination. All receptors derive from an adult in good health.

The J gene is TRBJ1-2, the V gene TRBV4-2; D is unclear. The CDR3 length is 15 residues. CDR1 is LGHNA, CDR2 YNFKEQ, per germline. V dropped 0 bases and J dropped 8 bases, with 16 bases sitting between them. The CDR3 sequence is CASSQEWQATGGYTF. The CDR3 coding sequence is TGTGCCAGCAGCCAAGAGTGGCAGGCCACCGGGGGCTACACCTTC.

CDR3 DNA sequence: TGCGCCAGCAGCCAAGATCATGGTTTGGGAGGCTACACCTTC. It encodes CASSQDHGLGGYTF. The chain has TRBV4-1 and TRBJ1-2; no reliable D call. V was pared by 0 bases and J by 8 bases, with 13 bases between. CDR1 and CDR2 (germline): MGHRA, YSYEKL. The CDR3 is 14 amino acids.

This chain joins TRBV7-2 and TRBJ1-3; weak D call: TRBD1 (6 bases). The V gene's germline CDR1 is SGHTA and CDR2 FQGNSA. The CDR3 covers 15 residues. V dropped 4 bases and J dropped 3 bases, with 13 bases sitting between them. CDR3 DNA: TGTGCCAGCAGCTCATCAGGGGACGTTGGAAACACCATATATTTT. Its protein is CASSSSGDVGNTIYF.

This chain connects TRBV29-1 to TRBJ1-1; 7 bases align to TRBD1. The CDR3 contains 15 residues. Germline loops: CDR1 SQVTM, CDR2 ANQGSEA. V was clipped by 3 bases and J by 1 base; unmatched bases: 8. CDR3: CSVDTGARANTEAFF. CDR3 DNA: TGCAGCGTTGACACAGGGGCCCGGGCGAACACTGAAGCTTTCTTT.

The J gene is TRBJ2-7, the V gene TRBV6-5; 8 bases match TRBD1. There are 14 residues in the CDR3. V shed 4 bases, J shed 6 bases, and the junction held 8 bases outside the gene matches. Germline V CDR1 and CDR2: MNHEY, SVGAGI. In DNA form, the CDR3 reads TGTGCCAGCAGTTGGACAGGGCTTGAATCCGAGCAGTACTTC. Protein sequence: CASSWTGLESEQYF.

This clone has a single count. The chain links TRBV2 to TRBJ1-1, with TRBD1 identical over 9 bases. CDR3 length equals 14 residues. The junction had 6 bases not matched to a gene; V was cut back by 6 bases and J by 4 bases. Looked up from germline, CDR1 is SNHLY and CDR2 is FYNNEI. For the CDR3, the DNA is TGTGCCAGCAGAACCGGGACAGGGAGCACTGAAGCTTTCTTT. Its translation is CASRTGTGSTEAFF. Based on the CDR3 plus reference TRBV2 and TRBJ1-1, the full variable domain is EPEVTQTPSHQVTQMGQEVILRCVPISNHLYFYWYRQILGQKVEFLVSFYNNEISEKSEIFDDQFSVERPDGSNFTLKIRSTKLEDSAMYFCASRTGTGSTEAFFGQGTRLTVV.

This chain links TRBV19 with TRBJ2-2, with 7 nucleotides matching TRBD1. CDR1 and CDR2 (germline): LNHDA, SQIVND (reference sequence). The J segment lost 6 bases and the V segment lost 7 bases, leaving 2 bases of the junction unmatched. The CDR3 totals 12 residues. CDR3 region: CASIQGAGELFF. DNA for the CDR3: TGTGCCAGTATCCAGGGGGCCGGGGAGCTGTTTTTT.

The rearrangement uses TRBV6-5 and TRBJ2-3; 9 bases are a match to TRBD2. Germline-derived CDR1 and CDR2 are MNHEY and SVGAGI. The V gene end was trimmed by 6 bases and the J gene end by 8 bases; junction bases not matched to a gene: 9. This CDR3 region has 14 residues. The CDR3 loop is CASRGSGGTGTQYF. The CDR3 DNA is TGTGCCAGCAGGGGGAGCGGGGGGACCGGTACGCAGTATTTT.

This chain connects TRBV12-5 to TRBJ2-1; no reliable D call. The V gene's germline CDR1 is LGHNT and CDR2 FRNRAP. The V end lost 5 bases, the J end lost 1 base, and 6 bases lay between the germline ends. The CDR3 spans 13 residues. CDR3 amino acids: CASGRYSYNEQFF. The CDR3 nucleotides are TGTGCTAGTGGTCGCTATTCCTACAATGAGCAGTTCTTC. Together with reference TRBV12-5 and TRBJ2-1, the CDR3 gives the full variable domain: DARVTQTPRHKVTEMGQEVTMRCQPILGHNTVFWYRQTMMQGLELLAYFRNRAPLDDSGMPKDRFSAEMPDATLATLKIQPSEPRDSAVYFCASGRYSYNEQFFGPGTRLTVL.

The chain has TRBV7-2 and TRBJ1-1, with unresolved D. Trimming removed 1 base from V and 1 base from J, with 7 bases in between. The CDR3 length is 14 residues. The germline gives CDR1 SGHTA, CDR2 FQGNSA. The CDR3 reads CASSLEVPNTEAFF. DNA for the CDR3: TGTGCCAGCAGCTTAGAAGTGCCGAACACTGAAGCTTTCTTT.

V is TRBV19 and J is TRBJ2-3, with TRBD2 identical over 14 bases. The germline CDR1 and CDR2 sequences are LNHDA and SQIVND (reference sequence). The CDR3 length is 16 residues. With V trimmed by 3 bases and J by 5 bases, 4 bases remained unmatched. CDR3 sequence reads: CASSISGTSGRDTQYF. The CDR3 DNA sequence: TGTGCCAGTAGTATTTCGGGGACTAGCGGGAGAGATACGCAGTATTTT.

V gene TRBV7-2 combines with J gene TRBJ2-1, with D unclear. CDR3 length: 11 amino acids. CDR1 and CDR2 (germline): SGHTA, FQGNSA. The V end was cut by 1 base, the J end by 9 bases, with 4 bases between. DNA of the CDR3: TGTGCCAGCAGCTTAGTAAGTGAGCAGTTCTTC. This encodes CASSLVSEQFF. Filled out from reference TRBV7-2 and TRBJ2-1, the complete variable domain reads GAGVSQSPSNKVTEKGKDVELRCDPISGHTALYWYRQSLGQGLEFLIYFQGNSAPDKSGLPSDRFSAERTGGSVSTLTIQRTQQEDSAVYLCASSLVSEQFFGPGTRLTVL.

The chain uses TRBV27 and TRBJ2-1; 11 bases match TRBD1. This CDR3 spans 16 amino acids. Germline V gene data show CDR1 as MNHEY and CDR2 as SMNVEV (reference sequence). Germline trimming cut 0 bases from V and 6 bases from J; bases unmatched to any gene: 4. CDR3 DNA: TGTGCCAGCAGTTTATCGGCCGGGACAGGGGGCAATGAGCAGTTCTTC. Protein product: CASSLSAGTGGNEQFF.